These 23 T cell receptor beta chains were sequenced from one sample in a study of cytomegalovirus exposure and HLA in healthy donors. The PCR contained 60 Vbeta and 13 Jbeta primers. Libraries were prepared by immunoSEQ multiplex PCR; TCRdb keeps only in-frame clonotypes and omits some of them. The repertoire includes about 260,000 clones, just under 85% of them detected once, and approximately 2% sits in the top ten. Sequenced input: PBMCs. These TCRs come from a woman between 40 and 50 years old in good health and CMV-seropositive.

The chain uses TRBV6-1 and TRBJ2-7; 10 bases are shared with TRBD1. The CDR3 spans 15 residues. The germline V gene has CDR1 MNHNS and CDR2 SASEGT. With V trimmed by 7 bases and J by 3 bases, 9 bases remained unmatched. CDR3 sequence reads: CASTSDRGPLYEQYF. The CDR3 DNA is TGTGCCAGCACGTCCGACAGGGGGCCCCTCTACGAGCAGTACTTC.

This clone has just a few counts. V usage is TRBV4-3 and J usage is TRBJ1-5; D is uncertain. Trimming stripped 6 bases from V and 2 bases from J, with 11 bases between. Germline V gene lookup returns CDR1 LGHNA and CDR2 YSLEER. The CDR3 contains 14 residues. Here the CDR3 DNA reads TGCGCCAGCAGTTGGGAGGTTGGCAATCAGCCCCAGCATTTT. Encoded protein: CASSWEVGNQPQHF.

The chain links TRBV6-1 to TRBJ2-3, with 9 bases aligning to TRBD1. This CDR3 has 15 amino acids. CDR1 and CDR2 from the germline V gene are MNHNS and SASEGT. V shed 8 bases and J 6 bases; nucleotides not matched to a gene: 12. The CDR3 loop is CASVSGGQGGDTQYF. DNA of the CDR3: TGTGCCAGCGTCTCTGGGGGACAGGGTGGGGATACGCAGTATTTT.

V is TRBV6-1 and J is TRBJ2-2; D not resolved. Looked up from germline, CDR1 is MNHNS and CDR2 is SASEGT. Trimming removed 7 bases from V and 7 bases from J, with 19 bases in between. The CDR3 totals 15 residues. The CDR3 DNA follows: TGTGCCAGCACCAACTCGGTAGTACTGGTCGGGGAGCTGTTTTTT. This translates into CASTNSVVLVGELFF.

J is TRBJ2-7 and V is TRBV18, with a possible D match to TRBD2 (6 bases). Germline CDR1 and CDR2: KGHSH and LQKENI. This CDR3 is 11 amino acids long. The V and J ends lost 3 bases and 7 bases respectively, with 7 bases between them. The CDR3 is CASSPGGEQYF. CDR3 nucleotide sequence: TGTGCCAGCTCACCGGGGGGTGAGCAGTACTTC.

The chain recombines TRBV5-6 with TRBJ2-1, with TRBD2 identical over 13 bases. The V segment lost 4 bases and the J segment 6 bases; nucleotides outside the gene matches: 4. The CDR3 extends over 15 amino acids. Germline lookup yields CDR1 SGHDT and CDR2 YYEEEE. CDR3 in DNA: TGTGCCAGCAGCACGGGACTAGCGGGAACCAATGAGCAGTTCTTC. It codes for CASSTGLAGTNEQFF.

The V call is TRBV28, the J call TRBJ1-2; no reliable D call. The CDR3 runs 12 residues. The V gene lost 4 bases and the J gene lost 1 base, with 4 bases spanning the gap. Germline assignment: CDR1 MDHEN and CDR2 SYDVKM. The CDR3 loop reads CASSYFNYGYTF. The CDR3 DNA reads TGTGCCAGCAGTTACTTTAACTATGGCTACACCTTC.

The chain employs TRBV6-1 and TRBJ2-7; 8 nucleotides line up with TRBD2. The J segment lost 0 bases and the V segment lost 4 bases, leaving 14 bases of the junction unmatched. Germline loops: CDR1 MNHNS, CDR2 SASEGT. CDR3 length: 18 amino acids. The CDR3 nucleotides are TGTGCCAGCAGTGTGGCTTTGGGTACTAGCGGAACCTCCTACGAGCAGTACTTC. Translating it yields CASSVALGTSGTSYEQYF.

CDR3 sequence (DNA): TGTGCCAGCAGTCTCCGGGACAGACAAGAGACCCAGTACTTC. It yields the protein CASSLRDRQETQYF. The gene calls are TRBV28 and TRBJ2-5, with 7 bases lining up with TRBD1. Germline CDR1 MDHEN, CDR2 SYDVKM. The trim removed 5 bases at V and 2 bases at J, leaving 5 bases unmatched. This CDR3 comprises 14 residues.

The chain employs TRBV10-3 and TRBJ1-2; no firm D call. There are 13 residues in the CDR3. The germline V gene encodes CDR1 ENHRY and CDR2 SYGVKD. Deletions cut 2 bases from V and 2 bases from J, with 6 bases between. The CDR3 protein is CAISETSNYGYTF. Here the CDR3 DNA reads TGTGCCATCAGTGAGACATCCAACTATGGCTACACCTTC.

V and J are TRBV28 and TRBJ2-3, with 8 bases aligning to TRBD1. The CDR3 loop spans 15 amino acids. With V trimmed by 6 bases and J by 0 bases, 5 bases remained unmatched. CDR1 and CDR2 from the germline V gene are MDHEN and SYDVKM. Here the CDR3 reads CASRRTGLSTDTQYF. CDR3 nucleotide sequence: TGTGCCAGCAGGCGGACAGGGTTAAGCACAGATACGCAGTATTTT.

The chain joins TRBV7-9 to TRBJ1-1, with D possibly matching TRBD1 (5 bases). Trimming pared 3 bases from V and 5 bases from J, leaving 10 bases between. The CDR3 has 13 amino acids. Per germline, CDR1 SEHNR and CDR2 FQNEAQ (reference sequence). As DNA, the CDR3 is TGTGCCAGCAGCTTTGGCGGGGCAACTGAAGCTTTCTTT. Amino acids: CASSFGGATEAFF.

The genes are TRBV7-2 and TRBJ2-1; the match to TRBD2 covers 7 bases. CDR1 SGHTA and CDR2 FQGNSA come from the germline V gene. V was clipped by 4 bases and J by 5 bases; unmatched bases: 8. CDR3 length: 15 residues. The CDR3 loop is CASSSGAGGDNEQFF. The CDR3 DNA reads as TGTGCCAGCAGCTCCGGGGCTGGGGGGGACAATGAGCAGTTCTTC.

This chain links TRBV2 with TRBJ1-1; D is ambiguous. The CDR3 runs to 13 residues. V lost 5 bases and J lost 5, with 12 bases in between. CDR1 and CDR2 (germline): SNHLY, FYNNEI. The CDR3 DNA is TGTGCCAGCAGTCCCGGCAGGATAACTGAAGCTTTCTTT. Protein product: CASSPGRITEAFF.

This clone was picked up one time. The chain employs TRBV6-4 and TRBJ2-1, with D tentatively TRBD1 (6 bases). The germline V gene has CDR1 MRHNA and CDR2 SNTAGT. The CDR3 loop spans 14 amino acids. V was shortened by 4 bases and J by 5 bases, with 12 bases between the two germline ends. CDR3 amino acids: CASSAGTSNNEQFF. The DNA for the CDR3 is TGTGCCAGCAGTGCCGGGACATCCAACAATGAGCAGTTCTTC.

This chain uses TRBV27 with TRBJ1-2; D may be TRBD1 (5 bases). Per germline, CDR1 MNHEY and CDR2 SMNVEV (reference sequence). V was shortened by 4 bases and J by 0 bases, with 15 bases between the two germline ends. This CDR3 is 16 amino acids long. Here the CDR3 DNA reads TGTGCCAGCAGTTCTACTGGACACAAACCTAACTATGGCTACACCTTC. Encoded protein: CASSSTGHKPNYGYTF.

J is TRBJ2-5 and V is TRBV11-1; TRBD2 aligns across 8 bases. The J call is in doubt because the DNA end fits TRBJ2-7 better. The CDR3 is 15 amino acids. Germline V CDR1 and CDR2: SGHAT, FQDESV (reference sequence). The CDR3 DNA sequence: TGTGCCAGCAGCTTAGCGTCGGGGGGGTCCTACGAGCAGTACTTC. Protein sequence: CASSLASGGSYEQYF.

The CDR3 DNA follows: TGTGCCACCAGCAGAGGATTCCAACTAGCGGGACCCTACGAGCAGTACTTC. It specifies CATSRGFQLAGPYEQYF. The V call is TRBV15, the J call TRBJ2-7; 10 nucleotides match TRBD2. The CDR3 is 17 residues long. The V gene's germline CDR1 is LNHNV and CDR2 YYDKDF (reference sequence). With 1 base clipped from V and 2 bases from J, the junction kept 8 bases outside the gene matches.

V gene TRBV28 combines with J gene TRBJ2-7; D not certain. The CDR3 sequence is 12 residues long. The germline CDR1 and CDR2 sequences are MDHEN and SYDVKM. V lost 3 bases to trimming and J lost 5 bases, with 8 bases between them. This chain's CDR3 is CASSLREDEQYF. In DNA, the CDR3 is TGTGCCAGCAGTTTGCGCGAGGACGAGCAGTACTTC.

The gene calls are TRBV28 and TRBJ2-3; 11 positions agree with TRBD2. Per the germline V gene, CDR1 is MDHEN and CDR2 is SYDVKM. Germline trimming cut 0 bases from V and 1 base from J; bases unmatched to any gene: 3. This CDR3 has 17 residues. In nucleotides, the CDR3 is TGTGCCAGCAGTTTATGGGGTAGCGGGAGGGGCACAGATACGCAGTATTTT. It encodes CASSLWGSGRGTDTQYF.

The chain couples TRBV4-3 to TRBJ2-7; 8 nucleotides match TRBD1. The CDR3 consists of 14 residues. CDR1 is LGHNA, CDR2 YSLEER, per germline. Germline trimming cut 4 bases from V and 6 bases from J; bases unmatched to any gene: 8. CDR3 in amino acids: CASSPGTGQVEQYF. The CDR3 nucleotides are TGCGCCAGCAGCCCCGGGACAGGTCAAGTCGAGCAGTACTTC.

CDR3 protein: CASSIQEGQGYGYTF. The CDR3 DNA sequence: TGTGCCAGTAGTATACAGGAGGGACAGGGTTATGGCTACACCTTC. The V gene is TRBV19, the J gene TRBJ1-2; 9 nucleotides agree with TRBD1. The V gene end was trimmed by 2 bases and the J gene end by 5 bases; junction bases not matched to a gene: 6. Germline loops: CDR1 LNHDA, CDR2 SQIVND (reference sequence). The CDR3 loop spans 15 amino acids.

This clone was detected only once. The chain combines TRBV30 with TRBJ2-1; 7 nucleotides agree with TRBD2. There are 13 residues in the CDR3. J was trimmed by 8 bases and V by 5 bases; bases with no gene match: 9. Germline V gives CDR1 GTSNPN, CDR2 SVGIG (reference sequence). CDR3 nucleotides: TGTGCCTGGGCCAGCGGTGGGGGGGATGAGCAGTTCTTC. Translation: CAWASGGGDEQFF.